This T cell receptor (beta chain) was found in a study of blood T cells in healthy people across ages. V was clipped by 0 bases and J by 5 bases, with 9 bases between them. The CDR3 runs to 15 residues. CDR1 and CDR2 (germline): SGHRS, YFSETQ. On this clonotype itself: Its cognate antigen is unknown.

Combining a sample-barcoded 5' primer with a J-beta primer mix, a second PCR ran for about 7 to 11 cycles. Every molecule of cDNA carried a tag from a template-switch adaptor with 12 random nucleotides. TCRdb re-called the 5' RACE reads through MiXCR, storing one row per CDR3 protein. The sample comprises 800,000 to 950,000 distinct CDR3 sequences, about 28% of which are singletons, and more than 8.5% rests with the top ten. Study-level points and caveats: With age, beta diversity per million T cells declined roughly linearly, significantly by 30 to 40. TCR beta diversity was tightly associated with the proportion of naive T cells.

The sample also formed part of further work on T cells of mothers and their children.

J is TRBJ1-6 and V is TRBV5-1, with a possible D match to TRBD1 (5 bases). Specimen: blood. This sequence originates from a woman between 40 and 50 years old in good health. Written as DNA, the CDR3 is TGCGCCAGCAGCTTGGCCGGACAAGATAATTCACCCCTCCACTTT. Protein product: CASSLAGQDNSPLHF.